The clone carrying this TCR beta chain was seen more than once but under ten times. This sample is part of a study of T cells after yellow fever vaccination. TCRdb passed the 5' RACE reads through MiXCR, listing each CDR3 protein once. The sample has 200,000 to 300,000 distinct CDR3 sequences, 13% seen once. CDR3 length: 15 residues. Per germline, CDR1 MDHEN and CDR2 SYDVKM. After removal of 3 bases from V and 6 bases from J, the junction contained 8 bases not matched to a gene. The clonotype comes from a man between 25 and 39 years old who received the YFV17D yellow fever vaccine. J is TRBJ1-2 and V is TRBV28; 9 bases match TRBD1. The sample consisted of CD4+ T cells sorted from PBMCs, taken 45 days after the yellow fever booster vaccination. The CDR3 reads CASSFRPDRGDGYTF. The CDR3 nucleotides read TGTGCCAGCAGTTTCCGTCCGGACAGGGGAGATGGCTACACCTTC.